Presented here are 21 T cell receptor beta chains from one specimen sequenced in a study of T cells in Graves' hyperthyroidism and ophthalmopathy. RNA transcripts provided the source from which TCR beta CDR3 regions were amplified. The HTBI primer set drove a first-round RT-PCR of the TCR CDR3. TCRdb independently ran MiXCR on the multiplex PCR reads; one entry per CDR3 protein. This table holds around 400,000 distinct CDR3 sequences, more than 15% found once. Source material: blood. The receptors stem from a woman younger than 30 with Graves' hyperthyroidism that later progressed to Graves' ophthalmopathy.

The sample holds many counts of this clonotype. Here the CDR3 DNA reads TGCAGTGCTCTACTAGCGGGAGTCGGAGAGACCCAGTACTTC. Its translation is CSALLAGVGETQYF. The genes are TRBV20-1 and TRBJ2-5; 11 bases fit TRBD2. V shed 5 bases and J 4 bases; nucleotides not matched to a gene: 6. Germline V gene data show CDR1 as DFQATT and CDR2 as SNEGSKA (reference sequence). The CDR3 totals 14 residues.

This clonotype was detected ten times or more. Written as DNA, the CDR3 is TGTGCCAGCAGCCCAAACGTATGGACTAGCGGACCCTACGAGCAGTACTTC. Translated, it gives CASSPNVWTSGPYEQYF. This rearrangement joins TRBV7-9 to TRBJ2-7, with 10 bases identical to TRBD2. The CDR3 contains 17 residues. The germline V gene encodes CDR1 SEHNR and CDR2 FQNEAQ (reference sequence). Trimming took 5 bases from V and 2 from J; bases not matched to a gene: 12.

The rearrangement uses TRBV27 and TRBJ2-7, with TRBD1 matching 8 bases. Germline CDR1 and CDR2: MNHEY and SMNVEV (reference sequence). This CDR3 has 14 residues. Trimming cost V 5 bases and J 0 bases; bases outside gene matches: 3. For the CDR3, the DNA is TGTGCCAGCAGTGACAGGGGTCACTCCTACGAGCAGTACTTC. Translation gives CASSDRGHSYEQYF.

In its sample, this clonotype was seen a few times. J is TRBJ2-5 and V is TRBV4-1, with D possibly matching TRBD2 (7 bases). From germline, CDR1 is MGHRA and CDR2 YSYEKL. Trimming pared 4 bases from V and 5 bases from J, leaving 17 bases between. The CDR3 has 15 residues. CDR3 sequence: CASSLYNREGETQYF. CDR3 in DNA: TGCGCCAGCAGCCTATATAACAGGGAGGGGGAGACCCAGTACTTC.

V is TRBV2 and J is TRBJ2-6; D is unresolved. Per the germline V gene, CDR1 is SNHLY and CDR2 is FYNNEI. Trimming took off 7 bases at V and 4 bases at J, with 5 bases between the two ends. The CDR3 loop spans 12 amino acids. CDR3 protein: CASMGGANVLTF. CDR3 nucleotide sequence: TGTGCCAGCATGGGGGGGGCCAACGTCCTGACTTTC.

The chain has TRBV4-1 and TRBJ2-7; 11 bases map to TRBD1. The germline V gene encodes CDR1 MGHRA and CDR2 YSYEKL. V was pared by 0 bases and J by 2 bases, with 3 bases of the junction left unmatched. The CDR3 consists of 16 residues. CDR3 region: CASSQDGQGAAYEQYF. The DNA for the CDR3 is TGCGCCAGCAGCCAAGACGGACAGGGGGCAGCCTACGAGCAGTACTTC.

This clonotype has more than one count but fewer than ten. The chain joins TRBV6-1 to TRBJ1-1; 7 bases align to TRBD1. Germline lookup yields CDR1 MNHNS and CDR2 SASEGT. The V and J ends lost 4 bases and 4 bases, in that order; junction bases with no gene match: 6. This CDR3 comprises 14 residues. The CDR3 bases are TGTGCCAGCAGTGTAGGACAGGCGAGCACTGAAGCTTTCTTT. Amino acid sequence: CASSVGQASTEAFF.

This clonotype was counted many times. This chain uses TRBV15 with TRBJ2-1, with TRBD2 as a possible D gene (6 bases). This CDR3 is built from 22 residues. V lost 1 base and J lost 0, with 28 bases in between. Looked up from germline, CDR1 is LNHNV and CDR2 is YYDKDF (reference sequence). CDR3 protein: CATSRARTGVGGFLSSYNEQFF. In nucleotides, the CDR3 is TGTGCCACCAGCAGAGCCCGAACGGGGGTGGGGGGTTTTCTAAGCTCCTACAATGAGCAGTTCTTC. Based on the CDR3 plus reference TRBV15 and TRBJ2-1, the full variable domain is DAMVIQNPRYQVTQFGKPVTLSCSQTLNHNVMYWYQQKSSQAPKLLFHYYDKDFNNEADTPDNFQSRRPNTSFCFLDIRSPGLGDTAMYLCATSRARTGVGGFLSSYNEQFFGPGTRLTVL.

This clonotype was observed at least ten times. This chain uses TRBV12-3 or TRBV12-4 with TRBJ2-7, with a tentative D call TRBD1 (5 bases). Trimming left V 3 bases short and J 1 base short, with 10 bases between. The CDR3 covers 14 residues. The DNA for the CDR3 is TGTGCCAGCAGTTTGACAGCCTCATCCTACGAGCAGTACTTC. As protein: CASSLTASSYEQYF.

This clonotype was found many times. The gene calls are TRBV6-1 and TRBJ1-4; a possible D gene is TRBD1 (5 bases). This CDR3 is built from 13 residues. V was trimmed by 7 bases and J by 2 bases, leaving 8 bases between them. From germline, CDR1 is MNHNS and CDR2 SASEGT. The CDR3 nucleotides read TGTGCCAGCAAGGGGACCACTAATGAAAAACTGTTTTTT. It is translated as CASKGTTNEKLFF.

V usage is TRBV4-3 and J usage is TRBJ2-2; D is undetermined. From germline, CDR1 is LGHNA and CDR2 YSLEER. Deletions cut 2 bases from V and 3 bases from J, with 7 bases between. The CDR3 is 14 residues long. In DNA form, the CDR3 reads TGCGCCAGCAGCCAACTAGGCTACACCGGGGAGCTGTTTTTT. Protein sequence: CASSQLGYTGELFF.

This clonotype has at least ten counts. V gene TRBV28 combines with J gene TRBJ1-3, with D possibly matching TRBD1 (6 bases). The CDR3 loop spans 16 amino acids. Germline V gives CDR1 MDHEN, CDR2 SYDVKM. V gave up 3 bases and J gave up 2 bases, with 14 bases separating them. Here the CDR3 reads CASSFQGLLTGNTIYF. The CDR3 region has the DNA TGTGCCAGCAGTTTTCAGGGGTTGCTTACTGGAAACACCATATATTTT.

J is TRBJ2-1 and V is TRBV20-1, with TRBD2 matching over 9 bases. V gave up 3 bases and J gave up 6 bases; unmatched junction bases: 9. From germline, CDR1 is DFQATT and CDR2 SNEGSKA (reference sequence). The CDR3 consists of 15 residues. In DNA, the CDR3 is TGCAGTGCTAGGTTTAGCGGGAGAGCGGCCAATGAGCAGTTCTTC. Amino acid sequence: CSARFSGRAANEQFF.

Ten or more counts support this clonotype. The chain recombines TRBV19 with TRBJ2-1; D ambiguous. V was trimmed by 4 bases and J by 6 bases, leaving 10 bases between them. In germline, CDR1 is LNHDA, CDR2 SQIVND (reference sequence). This CDR3 contains 13 residues. The CDR3 DNA reads TGTGCCAGTAGTAAATTGGACGGCAATGAGCAGTTCTTC. It specifies CASSKLDGNEQFF.

A single count supports this clonotype. V usage is TRBV4-1 and J usage is TRBJ1-2; the D gene is possibly TRBD1 (6 bases). This CDR3 spans 14 amino acids. The V and J ends lost 5 bases and 4 bases respectively, with 14 bases between them. Per the germline V gene, CDR1 is MGHRA and CDR2 is YSYEKL. CDR3 amino acids: CASSSPGAVYGYTF. Here the CDR3 DNA reads TGCGCCAGCAGCTCCCCAGGGGCCGTCTATGGCTACACCTTC.

This clonotype came up a few times. The chain joins TRBV7-2 to TRBJ2-5, with 9 bases matching TRBD1. Trimming at V came to 6 bases and at J to 5 bases, leaving 4 bases not matched to a gene. The CDR3 contains 13 residues. Germline CDR1 SGHTA, CDR2 FQGNSA. The CDR3 spells CASRPTGGETQYF. For the CDR3, the DNA is TGTGCCAGCAGGCCCACAGGGGGCGAGACCCAGTACTTC.

V and J are TRBV7-9 and TRBJ2-5; perhaps TRBD2 as D (8 bases). The V end lost 5 bases, the J end lost 7 bases, and 17 bases lay between the germline ends. Germline loops: CDR1 SEHNR, CDR2 FQNEAQ (reference sequence). The CDR3 extends over 14 amino acids. The DNA of the CDR3 is TGTGCCAGCAGCCACAACAGGGGACTAGGGACCCAGTACTTC. Its protein product is CASSHNRGLGTQYF.

Many counts were recorded for this clonotype. V gene TRBV12-3 or TRBV12-4 combines with J gene TRBJ2-1, with D possibly TRBD2 on 5 matching bases. The CDR3 has 14 residues. V was clipped by 2 bases and J by 4 bases, with 9 bases between them. CDR3 sequence (DNA): TGTGCCAGCAGTTTACGGCGGGCTTACAATGAGCAGTTCTTC. It translates to CASSLRRAYNEQFF.

This clonotype was seen only a few times. The chain links TRBV6-2 or TRBV6-3 to TRBJ1-5; 7 bases agree with TRBD1. Germline V gene lookup returns CDR1 MNHEY and CDR2 SVGEGT. CDR3 length: 15 residues. V dropped 2 bases and J dropped 0; count of bases not matched to a gene: 1. Written as DNA, the CDR3 is TGTGCCAGCAGTTACCAGGGGGTTAGCAATCAGCCCCAGCATTTT. It is translated as CASSYQGVSNQPQHF.

The chain recombines TRBV12-3 or TRBV12-4 with TRBJ2-1; 10 nucleotides align to TRBD2. V shed 2 bases and J 2 bases; nucleotides not matched to a gene: 6. The CDR3 length is 17 residues. The CDR3 reads CASSLWYLAGAYNEQFF. CDR3 nucleotide sequence: TGTGCCAGCAGTTTATGGTATCTAGCGGGAGCCTACAATGAGCAGTTCTTC.

This clonotype appeared a few times. A much larger clone sits a single nucleotide away, making a read error possible. V is TRBV12-3 or TRBV12-4 and J is TRBJ2-7, with D possibly being TRBD2 (6 bases). There are 15 residues in the CDR3. The CDR3 loop reads CASSPPAGLSYGQYF. Written as DNA, the CDR3 is TGTGCCAGCAGTCCCCCAGCAGGACTATCCTACGGGCAGTACTTC.